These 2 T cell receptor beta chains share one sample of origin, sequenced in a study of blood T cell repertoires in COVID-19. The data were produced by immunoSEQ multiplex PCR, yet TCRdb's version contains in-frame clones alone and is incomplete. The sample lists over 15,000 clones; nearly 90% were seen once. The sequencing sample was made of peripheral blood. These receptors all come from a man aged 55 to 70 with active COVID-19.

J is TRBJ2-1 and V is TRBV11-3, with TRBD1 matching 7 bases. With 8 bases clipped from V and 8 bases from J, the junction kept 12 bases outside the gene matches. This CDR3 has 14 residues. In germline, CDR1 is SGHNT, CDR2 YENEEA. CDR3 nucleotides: TGTGCCAGCGCCCCAGGGGGTATCGTCGATGAGCAGTTCTTC. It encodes CASAPGGIVDEQFF.

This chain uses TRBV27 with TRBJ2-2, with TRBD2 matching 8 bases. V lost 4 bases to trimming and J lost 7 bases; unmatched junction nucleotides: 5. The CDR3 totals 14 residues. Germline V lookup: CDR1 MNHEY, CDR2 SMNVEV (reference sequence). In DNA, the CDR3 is TGTGCCAGCAGTTCCCGACTAGCGCACGGGGAGCTGTTTTTT. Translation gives CASSSRLAHGELFF.